This T cell receptor beta chain was identified during a study of spatial heterogeneity in lung cancer. Study-wide findings and caveats: Detection of ubiquitous tumor TCRs in blood was higher at resection than follow-up.

For this clonotype: Its specificity is not known.

Specified time point: sample taken at primary tumor resection. Frozen PBMC, nontumor lung or tumor provided whole RNA, which was sequenced unsorted. Every cDNA TCR molecule received its own unique molecular identifier. TCRdb passed the 5' RACE reads through MiXCR, listing each CDR3 protein once. This table has 30,000 to 40,000 distinct CDR3 sequences, 4% to 6% appearing once. Sequenced material: PBMCs, taken at surgery. This clonotype originated in a female donor with early-stage non-small cell lung cancer.

The CDR3 spells CASSTGGGGPTSNQPQHF. As DNA, the CDR3 is TGTGCCAGCAGCACCGGCGGCGGGGGACCGACTAGCAATCAGCCCCAGCATTTT. The V gene is TRBV6-5, the J gene TRBJ1-5; D is perhaps TRBD1 (5 bases). CDR1 and CDR2 from the germline V gene are MNHEY and SVGAGI. This CDR3 has 18 residues. Trimming took 6 bases from V and 0 from J, leaving 21 bases between them.